The 17 T cell receptor beta chains reported below all come from one sample, sequenced in a study of T cells in Graves' hyperthyroidism and ophthalmopathy. TCR beta CDR3 regions were amplified from RNA. The HTBI primer set served for first-round RT-PCR of the TCR CDR3. MiXCR, run by TCRdb on the multiplex PCR reads, gives a single entry per CDR3 protein. The table records more than 500,000 distinct CDR3 sequences, 46% of them present only once. Sequences were obtained from peripheral blood or thyroid tissue (not recorded which). Receptors originate from an adult woman with Graves' disease, either hyperthyroidism or ophthalmopathy (not recorded which).

This chain links TRBV14 with TRBJ2-7; 7 positions match TRBD1. Germline V CDR1 and CDR2: SGHDN, FVKESK. The CDR3 has 16 residues. V lost 8 bases, J lost 2 bases, and 15 bases stayed unmatched. CDR3: CASLAPGQVKPYEQYF. CDR3 DNA sequence: TGTGCCAGCTTGGCGCCCGGACAGGTGAAACCCTACGAGCAGTACTTC.

V gene TRBV7-8 combines with J gene TRBJ1-1; unclear D gene. The germline V gene has CDR1 SGHVS and CDR2 FQNEAQ. Trimming stripped 6 bases from V and 14 bases from J, with 22 bases between. This CDR3 is built from 13 residues. The chain's CDR3 is CASRLAGASEQFF. The DNA for the CDR3 is TGTGCCAGCAGGCTAGCGGGAGCGAGTGAGCAGTTCTTT. Together with reference TRBV7-8 and TRBJ1-1, the CDR3 gives the full variable domain: GAGVSQSPRYKVAKRGQDVALRCDPISGHVSLFWYQQALGQGPEFLTYFQNEAQLDKSGLPSDRFFAERPEGSVSTLKIQRTQQEDSAVYLCASRLAGASEQFFGQGTRLTVV.

J is TRBJ1-6 and V is TRBV10-3; 8 nucleotides align to TRBD1. With V trimmed by 7 bases and J by 6 bases, 5 bases remained unmatched. The CDR3 consists of 14 residues. CDR1 and CDR2 from the germline V gene are ENHRY and SYGVKD. As DNA, the CDR3 is TGTGCCATCACTTCGGGACAGGCTAATTCACCCCTCCACTTT. Translated: CAITSGQANSPLHF.

The rearrangement links TRBV7-9 to TRBJ1-6; no definite D call. The CDR3 is 15 residues long. Per the germline V gene, CDR1 is SEHNR and CDR2 is FQNEAQ (reference sequence). The V end was cut by 3 bases, the J end by 8 bases, with 14 bases between. CDR3 DNA: TGTGCCAGCAGCTTCCCCCCCGGAGCGTATTCACCCCTCCACTTT. It is translated as CASSFPPGAYSPLHF.

The table lists this clonotype with many counts. The CDR3 region has the DNA TGCAGCGGTACAGGGGATCGGCGATCTCTTACCACTGAAGCTTTCTTT. Its translation is CSGTGDRRSLTTEAFF. The chain recombines TRBV20-1 with TRBJ1-1, with 7 nucleotides matching TRBD1. Germline V gene lookup returns CDR1 DFQATT and CDR2 SNEGSKA (reference sequence). The CDR3 covers 16 residues.

This clonotype was seen repeatedly, ten times or more. The chain joins TRBV7-8 to TRBJ2-2, with D uncertain. Germline V gene lookup returns CDR1 SGHVS and CDR2 FQNEAQ. The CDR3 contains 15 residues. Trimming took off 1 base at V and 0 bases at J, with 6 bases between the two ends. CDR3 in amino acids: CASSLGLTNTGELFF. CDR3 in DNA: TGTGCCAGCAGCTTAGGGCTGACGAACACCGGGGAGCTGTTTTTT. Together with reference TRBV7-8 and TRBJ2-2, the CDR3 gives the full variable domain: GAGVSQSPRYKVAKRGQDVALRCDPISGHVSLFWYQQALGQGPEFLTYFQNEAQLDKSGLPSDRFFAERPEGSVSTLKIQRTQQEDSAVYLCASSLGLTNTGELFFGEGSRLTVL.

In this sample, this clonotype turned up once. J is TRBJ2-5 and V is TRBV29-1; 8 nucleotides agree with TRBD1. CDR3 length: 12 amino acids. Per the germline V gene, CDR1 is SQVTM and CDR2 is ANQGSEA. J gave up 5 bases and V 7 bases, and 6 bases lay outside the gene matches. The CDR3 DNA follows: TGCAGCGCCCAGGGGGCTAAGGAGACCCAGTACTTC. It codes for CSAQGAKETQYF.

The chain links TRBV28 to TRBJ2-5, with 11 bases lining up with TRBD1. This CDR3 region has 12 residues. V lost 9 bases and J lost 4; bases outside the gene matches: 1. Germline lookup yields CDR1 MDHEN and CDR2 SYDVKM. In DNA form, the CDR3 reads TGTGCCAGTGGACAGGGGGCAGAGACCCAGTACTTC. Translation gives CASGQGAETQYF.

This clonotype was observed many times. The rearrangement links TRBV20-1 to TRBJ1-2; D is unclear. V dropped 7 bases and J dropped 2 bases, with 8 bases sitting between them. The CDR3 is 11 amino acids. The germline V gene has CDR1 DFQATT and CDR2 SNEGSKA (reference sequence). The CDR3 sequence: CSGLGNYGYTF. In nucleotides, the CDR3 is TGCAGTGGGCTTGGGAACTATGGCTACACCTTC.

This clonotype was seen repeatedly, ten times or more. The genes are TRBV9 and TRBJ2-6, with D perhaps TRBD2 (6 bases). The V end was cut by 1 base, the J end by 0 bases, with 20 bases between. Per the germline V gene, CDR1 is SGDLS and CDR2 is YYNGEE. The CDR3 length is 20 residues. CDR3 nucleotide sequence: TGTGCCAGCAGCGTACGCTTGGGGGAGGCCACTTTCTCTGGGGCCAACGTCCTGACTTTC. Amino acid sequence: CASSVRLGEATFSGANVLTF.

The rearrangement joins TRBV10-2 to TRBJ2-7; 9 nucleotides match TRBD1. The CDR3 runs to 14 residues. Germline V gene lookup returns CDR1 WSHSY and CDR2 SAAADI. V lost 3 bases to trimming and J lost 3 bases; unmatched junction nucleotides: 3. The CDR3 DNA reads TGCGCCAGCAGTGAAGACAGGGGGGACTACGAGCAGTACTTC. Translating gives CASSEDRGDYEQYF.

The sample holds a few counts of this clonotype. This rearrangement joins TRBV28 to TRBJ1-1; no clear D. The CDR3 is 13 amino acids. Trimming removed 7 bases at V and 0 bases at J, with 9 bases between. Germline V gene lookup returns CDR1 MDHEN and CDR2 SYDVKM. CDR3 in DNA: TGTGCCAGCAACCTTAACTTGAACACTGAAGCTTTCTTT. Residues: CASNLNLNTEAFF.

This clonotype was seen at least ten times. This chain connects TRBV7-9 to TRBJ1-1, with D maybe TRBD1 (6 bases). The germline V and J ends were trimmed by 10 bases and 0 bases, with 18 bases remaining between them. CDR3 length: 15 amino acids. Per germline, CDR1 SEHNR and CDR2 FQNEAQ (reference sequence). The CDR3 sequence is CATRKQGIMNTEAFF. CDR3 bases: TGTGCCACCCGTAAACAGGGTATTATGAACACTGAAGCTTTCTTT.

This clonotype was observed many times. The chain couples TRBV20-1 to TRBJ2-6; TRBD2 might be the D (6 bases). The CDR3 spans 15 residues. V lost 6 bases and J lost 0, with 12 bases in between. Germline loops: CDR1 DFQATT, CDR2 SNEGSKA (reference sequence). The CDR3 DNA sequence: TGCAGTGCCAGACCCGGGGGCTCTGGGGCCAACGTCCTGACTTTC. It specifies CSARPGGSGANVLTF.

This clonotype was found a few times. The rearrangement uses TRBV4-1 and TRBJ2-2, with D perhaps matching TRBD2 (6 bases). In germline, CDR1 is MGHRA, CDR2 YSYEKL. CDR3 length: 18 residues. V lost 6 bases and J 3 bases, leaving 23 bases between the germline ends. CDR3 protein: CASRKRAGVLEYTGELFF. The CDR3 DNA follows: TGCGCCAGCAGAAAGCGGGCCGGGGTCCTGGAGTACACCGGGGAGCTGTTTTTT.

The CDR3 DNA sequence: TGTGCCAGCCAGACAGGGGCCGACTACGAGCAGTACTTC. Translating it yields CASQTGADYEQYF. The chain combines TRBV12-3 or TRBV12-4 with TRBJ2-7; 8 bases line up with TRBD1. With V trimmed by 8 bases and J by 3 bases, 6 bases remained unmatched. The length of the CDR3 is 13 residues.

The chain has TRBV7-2 and TRBJ2-2; 7 bases fit TRBD1. V dropped 3 bases and J dropped 3; count of bases not matched to a gene: 7. This CDR3 is 16 amino acids long. Germline CDR1 and CDR2: SGHTA and FQGNSA. The CDR3 protein is CASSLGQSGYTGELFF. The CDR3 nucleotides read TGTGCCAGCAGCTTGGGACAGTCGGGTTACACCGGGGAGCTGTTTTTT.